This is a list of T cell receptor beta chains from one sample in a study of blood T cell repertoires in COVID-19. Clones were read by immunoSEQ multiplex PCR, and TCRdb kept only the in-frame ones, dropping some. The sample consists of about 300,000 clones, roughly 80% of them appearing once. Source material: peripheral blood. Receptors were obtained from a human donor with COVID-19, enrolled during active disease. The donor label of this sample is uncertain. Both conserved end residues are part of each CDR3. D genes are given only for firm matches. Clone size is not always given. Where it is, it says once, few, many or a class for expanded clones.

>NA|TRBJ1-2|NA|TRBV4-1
TGCGCCAGCAGCCAAGGGCCACCCCGAAGTTTTAACTATGGCTACACCTTC
CASSQGPPRSFNYGYTF
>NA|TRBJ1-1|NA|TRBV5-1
TGCGCCAGCAGCCAATCGGGGTCTCTGTTCACTGAAGCTTTCTTT
CASSQSGSLFTEAFF
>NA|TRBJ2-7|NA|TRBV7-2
TGTGCCAGCAGCCCTTCGAGGGTCTACGAGCAGTACTTC
CASSPSRVYEQYF
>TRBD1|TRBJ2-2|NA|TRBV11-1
TGTGCCAGCAGACTTACAGGGGGTGTCACCGGGGAGCTGTTTTTT
CASRLTGGVTGELFF
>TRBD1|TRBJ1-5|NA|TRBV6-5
TGTGCCAGCAGTACGGACAGGGGATGGGATCAGCCCCAGCATTTT
CASSTDRGWDQPQHF
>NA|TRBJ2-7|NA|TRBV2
TGTGCCAGCAGTGAATTCGGCAGGGTTTCGGAGCAGTACTTC
CASSEFGRVSEQYF
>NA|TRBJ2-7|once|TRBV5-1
TGCGCCAGCAGCTTGGGGGGCGAGTCGAACGAGCAGTACTTC
CASSLGGESNEQYF
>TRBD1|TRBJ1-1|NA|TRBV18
TGTGCCAGCTCACACGGACAGGGGGGGAACACTGAAGCTTTCTTT
CASSHGQGGNTEAFF
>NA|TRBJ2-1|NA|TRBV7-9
TGTGCCAGCTCGATACTTAGTTCCAATGAGCAGTTCTTC
CASSILSSNEQFF
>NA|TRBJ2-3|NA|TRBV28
TGTGCCAGCAGTTTTGTGGCGAAGCGAGTAGATACGCAGTATTTT
CASSFVAKRVDTQYF
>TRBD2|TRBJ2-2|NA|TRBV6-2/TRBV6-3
TGTGCCAGCAGTTCCCCCGGACTAGCGGGAAATCCCGGGGAGCTGTTTTTT
CASSSPGLAGNPGELFF
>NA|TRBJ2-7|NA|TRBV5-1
TGCGCCAGCAGCTTCGGGGACTTCCTAGAGATCACCTACGAGCAGTACTTC
CASSFGDFLEITYEQYF
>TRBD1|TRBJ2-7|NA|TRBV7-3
TGTGCCAGCAGCTTAGGCGGACAGGGGCAAGACGAGCAGTACTTC
CASSLGGQGQDEQYF
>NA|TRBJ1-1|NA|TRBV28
TGTGCCAGCAAATTCACAACCGAGGAAAGAGCTTTCTTT
CASKFTTEERAFF
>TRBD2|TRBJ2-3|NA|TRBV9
TGTGCCAGCAGCGAAGGACTAGTTCCAGATACGCAGTATTTT
CASSEGLVPDTQYF
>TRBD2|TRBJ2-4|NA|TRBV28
TGTGCCAGCAGACATACCCAGGGACTAGCGGGAGTCAAAAACATTCAGTACTTC
CASRHTQGLAGVKNIQYF
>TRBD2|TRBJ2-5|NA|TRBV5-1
TGCGCCAGCAGCTTGGGCCCGGGAGGCCAAGAGACCCAGTACTTC
CASSLGPGGQETQYF
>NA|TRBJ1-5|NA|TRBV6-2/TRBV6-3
TGTGCCAGCAGCGCGGTACAGGGTCAACAGCCCCAGCATTTT
CASSAVQGQQPQHF
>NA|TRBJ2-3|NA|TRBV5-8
TGTGCCAGCAGCTTGGTGCTAGCGTCCACAGATACGCAGTATTTT
CASSLVLASTDTQYF
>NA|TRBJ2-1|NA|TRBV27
TGTGCCAGCAGTGGGCTAGCCCTACCCTACAATGAGCAGTTCTTC
CASSGLALPYNEQFF
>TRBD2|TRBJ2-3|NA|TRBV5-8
TGTGCCAGCAGCTTCGGACTAGCGGGGGCAGATACGCAGTATTTT
CASSFGLAGADTQYF
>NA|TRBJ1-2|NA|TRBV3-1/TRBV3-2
TGTGCCAGCAGCCAAGTGGCAGGGGCGGCCTATGGCTACACCTTC
CASSQVAGAAYGYTF
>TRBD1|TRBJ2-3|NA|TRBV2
TGTGCCAGCAGGGCGGACAGGGGGTTCACAGATACGCAGTATTTT
CASRADRGFTDTQYF
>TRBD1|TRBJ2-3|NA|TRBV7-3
TGTGCCAGCAGCCCTAGGACAGGGGCCACCGCAGATACGCAGTATTTT
CASSPRTGATADTQYF
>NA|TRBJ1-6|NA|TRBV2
TGTGCCAGCACAAGCACGAGACAGTCAAGTTCACCCCTCCACTTT
CASTSTRQSSSPLHF
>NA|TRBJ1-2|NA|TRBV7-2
TGTGCCAGCAGCTTTGGGTCGGGGGGGGCAGATGGCTACACCTTC
CASSFGSGGADGYTF
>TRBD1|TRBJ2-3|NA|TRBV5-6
TGTGCCAGCAGCTCGACATACGGGACAGTCGTGGATACGCAGTATTTT
CASSSTYGTVVDTQYF
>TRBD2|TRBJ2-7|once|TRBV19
TGTGCCAGTAGTAGCGGGAGGAGCTCCTACGAGCAGTACTTC
CASSSGRSSYEQYF
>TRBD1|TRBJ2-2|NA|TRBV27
TGTGCCAGCAGGGGGACAGGGGGCATCGGGGAGCTGTTTTTT
CASRGTGGIGELFF
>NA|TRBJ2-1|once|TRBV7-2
TGTGCCAGCAGCCCGGAACGGACTACGGGGGAGTTCTTC
CASSPERTTGEFF
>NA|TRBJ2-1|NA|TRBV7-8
TGTGCCAGCAGCCTCGACCGAGAGGGGCAGTTCTTC
CASSLDREGQFF
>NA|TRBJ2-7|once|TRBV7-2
TGTGCCAGCAGCTTATTTCGGCAGGGCTCCTACGAGCAGTACTTC
CASSLFRQGSYEQYF
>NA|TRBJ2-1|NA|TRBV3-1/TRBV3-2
TGTGCCAGCAGCCAAGATTACGGGGGAGAGCAGTTCTTC
CASSQDYGGEQFF
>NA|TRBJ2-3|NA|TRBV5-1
TGCGCCAGCAGCTTGGGAGACTCAGATACGCAGTATTTT
CASSLGDSDTQYF
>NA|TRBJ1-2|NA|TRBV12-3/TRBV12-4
TGTGCCACCTCAATAACCGGTAACTATGGCTACACCTTC
CATSITGNYGYTF
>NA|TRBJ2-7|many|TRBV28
TGTGCCAGTTGGGGGGGGGACATCACCTCCTACGAGCAGTACTTC
CASWGGDITSYEQYF
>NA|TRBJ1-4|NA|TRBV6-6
TGTGCCAGCAGTTACGGGGGGGTGAGCGAAAAACTGTTTTTT
CASSYGGVSEKLFF
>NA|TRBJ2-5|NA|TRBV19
TGTGCCAGTAGTACCGACAGGTCCGGGACCCAGTACTTC
CASSTDRSGTQYF
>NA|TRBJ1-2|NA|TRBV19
TGTGCCAGTACCCCGGGGGGGGGATCCAGACCTGGCTACACCTTC
CASTPGGGSRPGYTF